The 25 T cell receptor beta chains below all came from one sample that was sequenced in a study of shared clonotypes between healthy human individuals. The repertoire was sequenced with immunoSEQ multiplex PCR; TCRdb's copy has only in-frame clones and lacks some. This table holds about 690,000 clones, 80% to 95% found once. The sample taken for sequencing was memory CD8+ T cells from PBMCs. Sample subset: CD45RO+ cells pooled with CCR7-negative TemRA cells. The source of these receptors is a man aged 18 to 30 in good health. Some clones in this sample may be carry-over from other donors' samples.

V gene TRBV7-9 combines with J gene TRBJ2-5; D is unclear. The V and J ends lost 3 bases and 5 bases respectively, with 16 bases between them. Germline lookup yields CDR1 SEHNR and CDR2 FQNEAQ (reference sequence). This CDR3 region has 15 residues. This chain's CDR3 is CASSFTGPPGETQYF. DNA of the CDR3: TGTGCCAGCAGCTTTACCGGGCCCCCCGGGGAGACCCAGTACTTC.

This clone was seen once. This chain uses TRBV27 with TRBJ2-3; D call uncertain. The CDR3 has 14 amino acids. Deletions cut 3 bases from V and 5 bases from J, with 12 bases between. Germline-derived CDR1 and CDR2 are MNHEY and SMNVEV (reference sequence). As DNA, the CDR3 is TGTGCCAGCAGTTTTCAAGTCCGATTAGATACGCAGTATTTT. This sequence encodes CASSFQVRLDTQYF.

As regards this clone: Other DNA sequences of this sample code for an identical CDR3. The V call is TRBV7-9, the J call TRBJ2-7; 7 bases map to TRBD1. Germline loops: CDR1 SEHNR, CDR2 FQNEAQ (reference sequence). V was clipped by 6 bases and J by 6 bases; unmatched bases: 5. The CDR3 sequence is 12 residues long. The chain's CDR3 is CASSLAGGEQYF. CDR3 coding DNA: TGTGCCAGCAGTCTGGCAGGGGGCGAGCAGTACTTC. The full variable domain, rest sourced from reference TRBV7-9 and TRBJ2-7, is DTGVSQNPRHKITKRGQNVTFRCDPISEHNRLYWYRQTLGQGPEFLTYFQNEAQLEKSRLLSDRFSAERPKGSFSTLEIQRTEQGDSAMYLCASSLAGGEQYFGPGTRLTVT.

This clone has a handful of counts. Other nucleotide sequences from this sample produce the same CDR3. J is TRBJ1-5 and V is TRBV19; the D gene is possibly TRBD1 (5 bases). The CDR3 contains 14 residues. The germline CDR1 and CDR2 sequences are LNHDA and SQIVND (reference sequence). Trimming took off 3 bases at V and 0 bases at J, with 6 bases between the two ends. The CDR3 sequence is CASSIRDSNQPQHF. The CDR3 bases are TGTGCCAGTAGTATCAGGGATAGCAATCAGCCCCAGCATTTT.

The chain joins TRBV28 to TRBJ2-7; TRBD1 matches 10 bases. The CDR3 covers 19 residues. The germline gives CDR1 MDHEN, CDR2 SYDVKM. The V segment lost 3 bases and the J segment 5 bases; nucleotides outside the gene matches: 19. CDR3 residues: CASSFWAERTGTGDNEQYF. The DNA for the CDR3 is TGTGCCAGCAGTTTTTGGGCCGAGAGAACCGGGACAGGGGATAACGAGCAGTACTTC.

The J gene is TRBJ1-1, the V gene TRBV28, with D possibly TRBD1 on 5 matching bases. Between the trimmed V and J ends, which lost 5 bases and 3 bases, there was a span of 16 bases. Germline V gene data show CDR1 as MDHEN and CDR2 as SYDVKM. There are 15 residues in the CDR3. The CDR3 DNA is TGTGCCAGCAGTCTGCGGGACCTGGGGTACACTGAAGCTTTCTTT. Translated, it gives CASSLRDLGYTEAFF. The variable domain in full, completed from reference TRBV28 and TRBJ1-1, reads DVKVTQSSRYLVKRTGEKVFLECVQDMDHENMFWYRQDPGLGLRLIYFSYDVKMKEKGDIPEGYSVSREKKERFSLILESASTNQTSMYLCASSLRDLGYTEAFFGQGTRLTVV.

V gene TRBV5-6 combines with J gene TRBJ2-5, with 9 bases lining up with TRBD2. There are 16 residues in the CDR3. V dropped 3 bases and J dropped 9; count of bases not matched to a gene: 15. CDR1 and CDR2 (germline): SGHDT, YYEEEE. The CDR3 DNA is TGTGCCAGCAGCTGGGGGACTAGCACTCCGAGGGGGGCCCAGTACTTC. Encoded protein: CASSWGTSTPRGAQYF. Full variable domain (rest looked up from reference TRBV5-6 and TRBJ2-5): DAGVTQSPTHLIKTRGQQVTLRCSPKSGHDTVSWYQQALGQGPQFIFQYYEEEERQRGNFPDRFSGHQFPNYSSELNVNALLLGDSALYLCASSWGTSTPRGAQYFGPGTRLLVL.

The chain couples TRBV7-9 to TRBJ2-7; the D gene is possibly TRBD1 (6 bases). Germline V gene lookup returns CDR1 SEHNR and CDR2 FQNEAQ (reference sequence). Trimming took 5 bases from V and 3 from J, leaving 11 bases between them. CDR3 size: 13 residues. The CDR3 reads CASSHRDFYEQYF. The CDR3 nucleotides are TGTGCCAGCAGCCACAGGGATTTCTACGAGCAGTACTTC.

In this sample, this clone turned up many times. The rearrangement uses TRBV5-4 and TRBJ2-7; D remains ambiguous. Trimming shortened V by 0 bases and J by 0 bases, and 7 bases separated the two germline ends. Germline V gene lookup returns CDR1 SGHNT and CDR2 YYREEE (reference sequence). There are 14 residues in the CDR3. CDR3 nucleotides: TGTGCCAGCAGCTTGGGCCGCAGCTCCTACGAGCAGTACTTC. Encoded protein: CASSLGRSSYEQYF.

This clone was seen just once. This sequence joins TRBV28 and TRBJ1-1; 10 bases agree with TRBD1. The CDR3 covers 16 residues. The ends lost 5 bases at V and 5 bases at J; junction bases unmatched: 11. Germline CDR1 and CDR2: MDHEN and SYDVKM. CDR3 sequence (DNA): TGTGCCAGCAGTCCCTGGGGACAGGGGAGGGGAACTGAAGCTTTCTTT. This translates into CASSPWGQGRGTEAFF.

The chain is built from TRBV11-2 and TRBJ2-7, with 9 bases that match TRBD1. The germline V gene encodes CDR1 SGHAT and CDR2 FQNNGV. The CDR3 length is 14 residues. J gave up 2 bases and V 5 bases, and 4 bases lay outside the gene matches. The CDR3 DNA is TGTGCCAGCAGCACCCGGGACAGGGCCTACGAGCAGTACTTC. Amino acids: CASSTRDRAYEQYF.

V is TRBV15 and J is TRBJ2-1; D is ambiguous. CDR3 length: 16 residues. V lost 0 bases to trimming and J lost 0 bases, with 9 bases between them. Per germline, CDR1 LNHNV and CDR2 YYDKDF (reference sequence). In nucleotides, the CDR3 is TGTGCCACCAGCAGAGATCTGTGGAGCTCCTACAATGAGCAGTTCTTC. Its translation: CATSRDLWSSYNEQFF. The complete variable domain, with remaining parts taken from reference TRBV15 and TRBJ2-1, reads DAMVIQNPRYQVTQFGKPVTLSCSQTLNHNVMYWYQQKSSQAPKLLFHYYDKDFNNEADTPDNFQSRRPNTSFCFLDIRSPGLGDTAMYLCATSRDLWSSYNEQFFGPGTRLTVL.

This CDR3 reads CAISDTVVGPGSYEQYF. The CDR3 nucleotides are TGTGCCATCAGTGACACAGTCGTGGGCCCAGGGTCCTACGAGCAGTACTTC. The chain has TRBV10-3 and TRBJ2-7; perhaps TRBD1 as D (5 bases). In germline, CDR1 is ENHRY, CDR2 SYGVKD. The CDR3 has 17 amino acids. Trimming took 3 bases from V and 1 from J, leaving 19 bases between them.

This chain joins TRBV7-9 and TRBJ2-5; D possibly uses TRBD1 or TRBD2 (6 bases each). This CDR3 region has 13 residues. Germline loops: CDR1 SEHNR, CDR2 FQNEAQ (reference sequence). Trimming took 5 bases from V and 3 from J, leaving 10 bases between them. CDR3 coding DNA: TGTGCCAGCAGCGGAGGGGGGAAAGAGACCCAGTACTTC. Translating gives CASSGGGKETQYF.

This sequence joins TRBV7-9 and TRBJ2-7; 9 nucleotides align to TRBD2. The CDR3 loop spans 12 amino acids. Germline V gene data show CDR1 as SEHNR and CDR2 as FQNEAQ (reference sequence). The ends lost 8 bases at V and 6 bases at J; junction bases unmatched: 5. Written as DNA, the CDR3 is TGTGCCAGCTTTAGCGGGAGCACCGAGCAGTACTTC. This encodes CASFSGSTEQYF. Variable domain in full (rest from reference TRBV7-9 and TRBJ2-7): DTGVSQNPRHKITKRGQNVTFRCDPISEHNRLYWYRQTLGQGPEFLTYFQNEAQLEKSRLLSDRFSAERPKGSFSTLEIQRTEQGDSAMYLCASFSGSTEQYFGPGTRLTVT.

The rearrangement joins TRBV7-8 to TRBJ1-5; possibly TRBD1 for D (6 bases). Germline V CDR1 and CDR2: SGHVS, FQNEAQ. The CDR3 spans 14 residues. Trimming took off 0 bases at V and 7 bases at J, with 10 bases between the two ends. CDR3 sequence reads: CASSLAGQGQPQHF. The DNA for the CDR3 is TGTGCCAGCAGCTTAGCGGGGCAGGGGCAGCCCCAGCATTTT.

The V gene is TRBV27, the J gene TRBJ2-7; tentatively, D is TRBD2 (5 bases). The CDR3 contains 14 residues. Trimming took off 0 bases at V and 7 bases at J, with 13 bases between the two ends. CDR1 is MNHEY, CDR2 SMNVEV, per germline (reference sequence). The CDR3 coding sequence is TGTGCCAGCAGTTTATCCTCCCGAGGGTGGGAGCAGTACTTC. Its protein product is CASSLSSRGWEQYF.

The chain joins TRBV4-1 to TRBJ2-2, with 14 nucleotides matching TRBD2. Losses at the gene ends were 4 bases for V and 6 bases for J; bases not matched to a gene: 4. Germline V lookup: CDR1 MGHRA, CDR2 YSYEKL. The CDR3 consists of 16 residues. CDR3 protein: CASSLTTSGRAGELFF. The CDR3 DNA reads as TGCGCCAGCAGCCTTACGACTAGCGGGAGGGCCGGGGAGCTGTTTTTT.

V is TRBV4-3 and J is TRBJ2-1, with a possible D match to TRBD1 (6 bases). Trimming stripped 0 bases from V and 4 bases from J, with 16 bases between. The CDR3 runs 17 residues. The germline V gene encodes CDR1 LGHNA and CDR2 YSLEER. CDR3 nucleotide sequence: TGCGCCAGCAGCCAAGAGGCCCCACAGGGCGAATACAATGAGCAGTTCTTC. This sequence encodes CASSQEAPQGEYNEQFF.

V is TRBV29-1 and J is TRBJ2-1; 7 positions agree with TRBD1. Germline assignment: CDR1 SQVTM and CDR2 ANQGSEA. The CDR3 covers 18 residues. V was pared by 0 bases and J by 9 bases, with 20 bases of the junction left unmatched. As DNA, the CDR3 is TGCAGCGTTGAAGACCCTAAACAGGGGAAGGTGTTCGTGGGTGAGCAGTTCTTC. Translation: CSVEDPKQGKVFVGEQFF.

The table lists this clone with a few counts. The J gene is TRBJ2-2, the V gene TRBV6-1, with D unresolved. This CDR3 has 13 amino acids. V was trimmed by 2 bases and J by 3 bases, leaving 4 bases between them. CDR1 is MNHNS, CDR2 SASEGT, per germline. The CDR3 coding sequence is TGTGCCAGCAGTGAAAAATACACCGGGGAGCTGTTTTTT. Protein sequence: CASSEKYTGELFF.

The CDR3 region has the DNA TGCGCCAGCAGCTTCGAGGACAGGGGGCTTTTCCCCGGGGAGCTGTTTTTT. Protein product: CASSFEDRGLFPGELFF. The chain has TRBV5-1 and TRBJ2-2; 11 bases fit TRBD1. The germline V gene encodes CDR1 SGHRS and CDR2 YFSETQ. This CDR3 has 17 amino acids. The J segment lost 6 bases and the V segment lost 2 bases, leaving 9 bases of the junction unmatched.

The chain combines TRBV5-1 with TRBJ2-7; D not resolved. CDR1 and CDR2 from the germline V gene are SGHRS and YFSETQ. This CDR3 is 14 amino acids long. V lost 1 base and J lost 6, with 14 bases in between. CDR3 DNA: TGCGCCAGCAGCTTGACGGGTCCCCTTCTCGAGCAGTACTTC. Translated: CASSLTGPLLEQYF. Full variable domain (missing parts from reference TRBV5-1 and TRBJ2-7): KAGVTQTPRYLIKTRGQQVTLSCSPISGHRSVSWYQQTPGQGLQFLFEYFSETQRNKGNFPGRFSGRQFSNSRSEMNVSTLELGDSALYLCASSLTGPLLEQYFGPGTRLTVT.

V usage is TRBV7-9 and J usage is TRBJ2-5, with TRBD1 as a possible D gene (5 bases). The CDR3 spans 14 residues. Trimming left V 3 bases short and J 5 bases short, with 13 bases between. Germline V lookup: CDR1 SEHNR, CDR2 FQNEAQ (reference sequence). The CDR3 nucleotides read TGTGCCAGCAGCTTCGCAGGGTCAAGGGAGACCCAGTACTTC. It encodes CASSFAGSRETQYF.

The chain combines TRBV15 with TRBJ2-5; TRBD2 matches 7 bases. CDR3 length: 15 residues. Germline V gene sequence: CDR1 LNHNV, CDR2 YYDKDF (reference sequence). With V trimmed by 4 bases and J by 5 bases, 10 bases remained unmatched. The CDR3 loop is CATSMGGTLQETQYF. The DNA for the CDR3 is TGTGCCACCAGCATGGGGGGGACGCTTCAGGAGACCCAGTACTTC.